The 14 T cell receptor beta chains below come from one sample, sequenced in a study of molecular identifiers for immune sequencing clone quantification (dated by TCRdb to the late 2010s). Library construction relied on PCR. The instrument given in TCRdb is Illumina HiSeq 4000. Using fastp at Q25 and MiXCR, TCRdb reprocessed the public reads and kept productive beta chains. For every CDR3 protein sequence, its rows merge into one entry that carries the most common genes and DNA. Present in this sample are some 88,000 distinct CDR3 sequences, roughly a fifth of which were seen just once. The ten most abundant clones make up roughly 1% of the sample. The source material was naive CD8+ T cells from blood, with Jurkat cell RNA spiked in. Per the publication, the cell subset or site label means: FACS-sorted CD8+CD4-CCR7+CD45RA+ naive T cells. These receptors originate from a human donor in good health. Some libraries in this study had Jurkat cell RNA spiked in.

This rearrangement joins TRBV7-9 to TRBJ2-7; 10 positions agree with TRBD1. The CDR3 length is 14 residues. With V trimmed by 2 bases and J by 6 bases, 4 bases remained unmatched. Germline V gene lookup returns CDR1 SEHNR and CDR2 FQNEAQ (reference sequence). In DNA form, the CDR3 reads TGTGCCAGCAGCTTATCGGGACAGGGGCCCGAGCAGTACTTC. Encoded protein: CASSLSGQGPEQYF.

To note about this clonotype: A much bigger clone sits one base away, suggesting this may be a read error. V usage is TRBV4-1 and J usage is TRBJ2-2; maybe TRBD1 (5 bases). The ends were cut back, 2 bases at V and 4 bases at J, with 14 bases in the middle. Germline V gives CDR1 MGHRA, CDR2 YSYEKL. The CDR3 extends over 16 amino acids. The CDR3 here is CASSQTGHASTGELFF. DNA for the CDR3: TGCGCCAGCAGCCAAACAGGACATGCGAGCACCGGGGAGCTGTTTTTT.

This clonotype was recorded many times. The gene calls are TRBV27 and TRBJ1-4; D gene ambiguous. Trimming cost V 3 bases and J 0 bases, with 5 bases left between them. Germline V gene data show CDR1 as MNHEY and CDR2 as SMNVEV (reference sequence). This CDR3 spans 14 amino acids. CDR3 protein: CASSFLTTNEKLFF. The CDR3 nucleotides are TGTGCCAGCAGTTTTTTGACAACTAATGAAAAACTGTTTTTT.

This clonotype was found many times. This chain links TRBV4-1 with TRBJ2-7, with D unresolved. V lost 0 bases and J 3 bases, leaving 6 bases between the germline ends. Germline V CDR1 and CDR2: MGHRA, YSYEKL. This CDR3 has 13 amino acids. The CDR3 sequence is CASSQDNSYEQYF. The CDR3 nucleotides read TGCGCCAGCAGCCAAGATAACAGCTACGAGCAGTACTTC.

This clonotype has a count of ten or more. The rearrangement uses TRBV7-9 and TRBJ2-3; D possibly corresponds to TRBD1 (5 bases). V was clipped by 2 bases and J by 2 bases, with 8 bases between them. The CDR3 spans 14 residues. The germline gives CDR1 SEHNR, CDR2 FQNEAQ (reference sequence). The CDR3 reads CASSLLGHTDTQYF. Written as DNA, the CDR3 is TGTGCCAGCAGCTTATTGGGGCACACAGATACGCAGTATTTT. Filled out from reference TRBV7-9 and TRBJ2-3, the complete variable domain reads DTGVSQNPRHKITKRGQNVTFRCDPISEHNRLYWYRQTLGQGPEFLTYFQNEAQLEKSRLLSDRFSAERPKGSFSTLEIQRTEQGDSAMYLCASSLLGHTDTQYFGPGTRLTVL.

This chain uses TRBV5-8 with TRBJ2-3; tentative D call: TRBD2 (6 bases). The length of the CDR3 is 16 residues. Trimming removed 4 bases at V and 2 bases at J, with 17 bases between. Per the germline V gene, CDR1 is SGHTS and CDR2 is YDEGEE. This CDR3 is CASSPAGRSFTDTQYF. In DNA form, the CDR3 reads TGTGCCAGCAGCCCAGCGGGTCGGAGTTTCACAGATACGCAGTATTTT.

This clonotype has more than one count but fewer than ten. The J gene is TRBJ2-7, the V gene TRBV20-1; 9 positions match TRBD2. This CDR3 is built from 12 residues. Trimming removed 6 bases from V and 6 bases from J; junction bases left unmatched: 6. CDR1 is DFQATT and CDR2 is SNEGSKA in the germline V gene (reference sequence). The CDR3 coding sequence is TGCAGTGCAACCGGACTAGCGAGCGAGCAGTACTTC. As protein: CSATGLASEQYF.

In its sample, this clonotype was seen a few times. At one of its ends the junction is not consistent with the germline gene, which may arise from a read error. This chain connects TRBV5-4 to TRBJ2-2, with D possibly matching TRBD1 (6 bases). CDR1 SGHNT and CDR2 YYREEE come from the germline V gene (reference sequence). There are 17 residues in the CDR3. This chain's CDR3 is CASRSREGDPGTGELLF. The DNA of the CDR3 is TGTGCCAGCAGGTCCCGCGAGGGGGACCCGGGCACCGGGGAGCTGCTTTTT.

This clonotype was seen only a few times. The chain joins TRBV12-3 or TRBV12-4 to TRBJ2-5, with TRBD1 matching over 9 bases. The CDR3 has 14 amino acids. V shed 5 bases and J 1 base; nucleotides not matched to a gene: 2. The CDR3 nucleotides read TGTGCCAGCAGTCTACAGGGGGCCCAAGAGACCCAGTACTTC. Encoded protein: CASSLQGAQETQYF.

As for this clonotype: At one of its ends the junction is not consistent with the germline gene, which may arise from a read error. The rearrangement joins TRBV5-1 to TRBJ2-2; D might be TRBD2 (6 bases). The CDR3 contains 15 residues. The germline V gene has CDR1 SGHRS and CDR2 YFSETQ. The CDR3 is CATSVGGGVAGELFF. The CDR3 bases are TGCGCCACCAGCGTCGGCGGAGGGGTCGCCGGGGAGCTGTTTTTT.

This clonotype occurred a few times. A much larger clone differs from this one at a single base, so this may be a read error. This CDR3 fails to terminate in the conserved phenylalanine or tryptophan, so it likely reflects a read error. J is TRBJ1-1 and V is TRBV5-1, with TRBD1 identical over 11 bases. The CDR3 runs 16 residues. Germline V gene sequence: CDR1 SGHRS, CDR2 YFSETQ. The V and J ends lost 0 bases and 5 bases, in that order; junction bases with no gene match: 6. The CDR3 sequence is CASSLEDRGLRTEAFL. The DNA for the CDR3 is TGCGCCAGCAGCTTGGAGGACAGGGGGCTGAGAACTGAAGCTTTCCTT.

This clonotype was counted ten times or more. Here the CDR3 reads CSGGLAGVIETQYF. CDR3 nucleotide sequence: TGCAGCGGGGGACTAGCGGGAGTTATTGAGACCCAGTACTTC. The chain carries TRBV29-1 and TRBJ2-5; 14 bases fit TRBD2. CDR3 length equals 14 residues. The V and J ends lost 7 bases and 5 bases, in that order; junction bases with no gene match: 6. Germline CDR1 and CDR2: SQVTM and ANQGSEA.

The chain has TRBV7-2 and TRBJ2-1; D remains ambiguous. Between the trimmed V and J ends, which lost 6 bases and 5 bases, there was a span of 17 bases. This CDR3 has 15 residues. CDR1 and CDR2 from the germline V gene are SGHTA and FQGNSA. The CDR3 sequence is CASRPPGSPDNEQFF. The CDR3 DNA reads TGTGCCAGCAGACCCCCGGGTAGCCCGGACAATGAGCAGTTCTTC.

The gene calls are TRBV11-2 and TRBJ2-7; 7 bases agree with TRBD1. V gave up 1 base and J gave up 6 bases; unmatched junction bases: 6. The CDR3 spans 14 residues. In germline, CDR1 is SGHAT, CDR2 FQNNGV. The CDR3 nucleotides read TGTGCCAGCAGCTTAGGACAGGGTGTTCGCGAGCAGTACTTC. Translating it yields CASSLGQGVREQYF.